One sample yielded the 14 T cell receptor beta chains listed below, sequenced in a study of blood T cell repertoires in COVID-19. Clones were read by immunoSEQ multiplex PCR, and TCRdb kept only the in-frame ones, dropping some. The table includes some 70,000 clones, 75% to 85% detected once. Material for sequencing was peripheral blood. These receptors all stem from a woman in her 70s with acute or convalescent COVID-19.

This clone came up a few times. V usage is TRBV6-5 and J usage is TRBJ2-7; tentative D call: TRBD2 (6 bases). CDR1 and CDR2 from the germline V gene are MNHEY and SVGAGI. The CDR3 length is 16 residues. The germline V and J ends were trimmed by 2 bases and 1 base, with 15 bases remaining between them. CDR3 region: CASSYPPRAGSYEQYF. In DNA form, the CDR3 reads TGTGCCAGCAGTTACCCACCCCGGGCGGGGTCCTACGAGCAGTACTTC.

This rearrangement joins TRBV11-3 to TRBJ2-5; TRBD1 matches 7 bases. The junction had 9 bases not matched to a gene; V was cut back by 1 base and J by 7 bases. The germline V gene has CDR1 SGHNT and CDR2 YENEEA. The CDR3 is made up of 15 amino acids. The CDR3 DNA reads TGTGCCAGCAGCTTAGCTCGAGGGGGCGCCGGGACCCAGTACTTC. It yields the protein CASSLARGGAGTQYF.

There are a few counts of this clone. This chain uses TRBV3-1 (or the pseudogene TRBV3-2) with TRBJ2-1; TRBD2 agrees at 8 bases. CDR1 LGHDT and CDR2 YNNKEL come from the germline V gene (reference sequence). The CDR3 is 15 amino acids. V was pared by 4 bases and J by 4 bases, with 6 bases of the junction left unmatched. The DNA for the CDR3 is TGTGCCAGCAGCCCCAGCGGGAGATCTTACAATGAGCAGTTCTTC. Its translation is CASSPSGRSYNEQFF.

The chain is built from TRBV19 and TRBJ2-2; 9 positions match TRBD2. The germline V gene has CDR1 LNHDA and CDR2 SQIVND (reference sequence). The CDR3 spans 17 residues. After removal of 7 bases from V and 4 bases from J, the junction contained 13 bases not matched to a gene. CDR3 coding DNA: TGTGCCAGTATTCACTCCTTGACTAGCGGAACCACCGGGGAGCTGTTTTTT. Encoded protein: CASIHSLTSGTTGELFF.

CDR3 residues: CASTPEGGVGSPLHF. In DNA, the CDR3 is TGTGCCAGTACCCCCGAGGGGGGGGTCGGTTCACCCCTCCACTTT. The rearrangement links TRBV19 to TRBJ1-6; the D gene is possibly TRBD1 (6 bases). The CDR3 is made up of 15 amino acids. V lost 7 bases and J 9 bases, leaving 19 bases between the germline ends. CDR1 is LNHDA, CDR2 SQIVND, per germline (reference sequence).

The gene calls are TRBV28 and TRBJ2-7, with 8 bases fitting TRBD1. Per the germline V gene, CDR1 is MDHEN and CDR2 is SYDVKM. CDR3 length equals 15 residues. Unmatched junction bases numbered 10, after V lost 3 bases and J lost 6 bases. In nucleotides, the CDR3 is TGTGCCAGCAGTTTGGGGATATCCACAGGGGGCGAGCAGTACTTC. It yields the protein CASSLGISTGGEQYF.

The chain carries TRBV4-1 and TRBJ2-4; 11 positions match TRBD2. Germline-derived CDR1 and CDR2 are MGHRA and YSYEKL. The CDR3 has 17 residues. The trim removed 0 bases at V and 5 bases at J, leaving 6 bases unmatched. The CDR3 is CASSQDRLAGGQNIQYF. CDR3 bases: TGCGCCAGCAGCCAAGACAGGCTAGCGGGAGGCCAAAACATTCAGTACTTC.

The chain couples TRBV21-1 to TRBJ1-3. TRBV21-1 is assigned pseudogene status. The CDR3 runs to 16 residues. For the CDR3, the DNA is TGTGCCAGCAGCAAGGTCTGGGAGAGCTCTGGAAACACCATATATTTT. Translated, it gives CASSKVWESSGNTIYF.

V gene TRBV5-1 combines with J gene TRBJ2-1; 9 bases are shared with TRBD2. The CDR3 spans 14 residues. Trimming cost V 4 bases and J 2 bases; bases outside gene matches: 1. Germline loops: CDR1 SGHRS, CDR2 YFSETQ. CDR3 bases: TGCGCCAGCAGCACTAGCGGGCCCTACAATGAGCAGTTCTTC. Amino acid sequence: CASSTSGPYNEQFF.

Here the CDR3 reads CASSLAGTEETQYF. The CDR3 DNA follows: TGCGCCAGCAGCTTGGCTGGGACAGAAGAGACCCAGTACTTC. This chain connects TRBV5-1 to TRBJ2-5, with 7 bases fitting TRBD1. V trimming: 0 bases; J trimming: 3 bases; junction bases outside the gene matches: 2. The CDR3 covers 14 residues. Germline-derived CDR1 and CDR2 are SGHRS and YFSETQ.

This chain connects TRBV5-1 to TRBJ2-1; TRBD2 matches 9 bases. V dropped 6 bases and J dropped 12; count of bases not matched to a gene: 19. Per germline, CDR1 SGHRS and CDR2 YFSETQ. The CDR3 loop spans 16 amino acids. The CDR3: CASTRFGLAGRRVQFF. CDR3 bases: TGCGCCAGCACCCGATTCGGGCTAGCGGGAAGAAGAGTGCAGTTCTTC.

The sample holds a few counts of this clone. The chain links TRBV28 to TRBJ1-5; possibly TRBD1 for D (6 bases). V lost 7 bases and J lost 3, with 13 bases in between. The CDR3 length is 14 residues. From germline, CDR1 is MDHEN and CDR2 SYDVKM. CDR3 in amino acids: CASNYHRDNQPQHF. In nucleotides, the CDR3 is TGTGCCAGCAATTACCACAGGGACAATCAGCCCCAGCATTTT.

The J gene is TRBJ2-1, the V gene TRBV6-6, with TRBD2 matching 10 bases. The CDR3 runs to 16 residues. Per the germline V gene, CDR1 is MNHNY and CDR2 is SVGAGI (reference sequence). The ends lost 4 bases at V and 4 bases at J; junction bases unmatched: 7. This CDR3 is CASSSPLAGEYNEQFF. DNA for the CDR3: TGTGCCAGCAGTTCCCCTCTAGCGGGAGAGTACAATGAGCAGTTCTTC.

The rearrangement uses TRBV2 and TRBJ1-1; TRBD1 is a possible D gene (5 bases). Deletions cut 5 bases from V and 8 bases from J, with 9 bases between. The CDR3 has 11 amino acids. Germline loops: CDR1 SNHLY, CDR2 FYNNEI. CDR3 in DNA: TGTGCCAGCAGTAAGACAGTAGAAGCTTTCTTT. It specifies CASSKTVEAFF.